This is a list of T cell receptor beta chains from one sample in a study of identical twins. TCRdb reprocessed the 5' RACE reads with MiXCR, giving one entry per CDR3 protein. Here the sample spans over 200,000 distinct CDR3 sequences, roughly 7.1% being singletons. The same data also contributed to another study, on T cells expressing NK-cell markers.

The source material was CD8+ T cells sorted from blood. The receptor source for this set is a woman in her late teens or twenties in good health. The conserved cysteine and the conserved F or W are not part of the CDR3 here. Each record gives: V gene, J gene, CDR3 protein.

TRBV10-1,TRBJ2-6,ASSERGSGANVLT
TRBV2,TRBJ2-3,ASRGTRAASTDTQY
TRBV18,TRBJ2-7,ASSPEKGGLDEQY
TRBV10-3,TRBJ1-1,AISTLNTEAF
TRBV14,TRBJ2-7,ASTPWGASYEQY
TRBV11-2,TRBJ2-7,ASSLGGEFYEQY
TRBV2,TRBJ2-1,ASSEALGNEQF
TRBV20-1,TRBJ2-3,SASSSSGSTDTQY
TRBV9,TRBJ1-1,ASSPPGQGVGEAF
TRBV5-5,TRBJ2-7,ASNPTGYEQY
TRBV5-6,TRBJ2-1,ASSRRGGYNEQF
TRBV20-1,TRBJ2-4,SAREAVSSQY
TRBV27,TRBJ2-2,ASRQGRNGELF
TRBV5-1,TRBJ2-5,ASSLASVPQY
TRBV12-3/TRBV12-4,TRBJ1-1,ASREGARDPPEAF
TRBV7-2,TRBJ2-7,ASRLGLAGDYEQY
TRBV6-6,TRBJ1-1,ASLGAANTEAF
TRBV27,TRBJ2-7,ASAFGTGNEQY
TRBV7-3,TRBJ2-2,ASSIRGHTGELF
TRBV12-5,TRBJ1-2,ASGLATGGNYGYT
TRBV27,TRBJ1-1,ASSLSPGSNTEAF
TRBV7-8,TRBJ2-3,ASSTLRGVGADTQY
TRBV20-1,TRBJ1-4,SARPAVATNEKLF
TRBV18,TRBJ2-1,ASSPIRYNEQF
TRBV5-8,TRBJ1-1,ASSCRDRGYVNTEAF
TRBV6-1,TRBJ2-3,ASSDTPGSTDTQY
TRBV12-3/TRBV12-4,TRBJ1-1,ASSLSTGGKNTEAF
TRBV19,TRBJ2-5,ASSIELETQY
TRBV12-3/TRBV12-4,TRBJ2-1,ASSIGAGGYNEQF
TRBV11-3,TRBJ2-3,ASSFVGTQY
TRBV7-6,TRBJ2-2,ASSYGTISGGELF
TRBV7-9,TRBJ2-2,ASTAANTGELF
TRBV9,TRBJ2-4,ASSAPGGKNIQY
TRBV3-1,TRBJ2-2,ASSQDITGELF
TRBV28,TRBJ2-7,ASSWDFFYEQY
TRBV4-1,TRBJ2-7,ASSQGGTSSYEQY
TRBV9,TRBJ2-2,ASSARTVTGELF
TRBV14,TRBJ1-1,ASSQEERRHTEAF
TRBV27,TRBJ2-7,ASGVGSSYEQY
TRBV7-9,TRBJ2-1,ASSSPGGGLRSEQF
TRBV6-6,TRBJ1-1,ASKGSTEAF
TRBV20-1,TRBJ2-1,SARGVALAGGPENEQF
TRBV6-5,TRBJ2-7,ASSTGTSGIEQY
TRBV11-2,TRBJ1-1,ASSQGPNWGRQKSAF
TRBV11-3,TRBJ2-7,ASSLLGESYEQY
TRBV27,TRBJ1-1,ASKEGGTEAF
TRBV12-3/TRBV12-4,TRBJ1-1,ASSSLVTGGNTEAF
TRBV7-8,TRBJ2-1,ASSLVGGPTNEQF
TRBV3-1,TRBJ1-2,ASSQVGGRSSVNYGYT
TRBV29-1,TRBJ2-1,SVETYYNEQF
TRBV3-1,TRBJ2-7,ASSQEQGIHEQY